The next 12 T cell receptor beta chains were all read from a single sample in a study of cytomegalovirus exposure and HLA in healthy donors. Both 60 Vbeta primers and 13 Jbeta primers went into the PCR. The assay was immunoSEQ multiplex PCR, and TCRdb's table has in-frame clones only and misses some. Of 150,000 to 200,000 clones in the sample, around 83% were seen once. The sequenced sample consisted of PBMCs. The source of these receptors is a man in his forties or fifties in good health and CMV-seropositive.

The rearrangement joins TRBV4-1 to TRBJ1-4; D may be TRBD1 (6 bases). Per the germline V gene, CDR1 is MGHRA and CDR2 is YSYEKL. The CDR3 has 18 amino acids. Deletions cut 2 bases from V and 6 bases from J, with 22 bases between. The CDR3 is CASSQPRTEGLVYEKLFF. The CDR3 bases are TGCGCCAGCAGCCAACCTAGGACAGAGGGGCTAGTGTATGAAAAACTGTTTTTT.

The chain joins TRBV19 to TRBJ2-7, with TRBD2 matching 11 bases. In germline, CDR1 is LNHDA, CDR2 SQIVND (reference sequence). J lost 0 bases, V lost 5 bases, and 6 bases had no gene match. This CDR3 has 16 amino acids. CDR3 sequence: CASSGGTSGSSYEQYF. Here the CDR3 DNA reads TGTGCCAGTAGTGGTGGGACTAGCGGAAGCTCCTACGAGCAGTACTTC.

This chain uses TRBV19 with TRBJ1-1, with D perhaps matching TRBD1 (6 bases). The CDR3 consists of 16 residues. Germline CDR1 LNHDA, CDR2 SQIVND (reference sequence). V was pared by 3 bases and J by 2 bases, with 16 bases between. The CDR3 nucleotides read TGTGCCAGTAGTATGAGAGGGACAAAGCCCAACACTGAAGCTTTCTTT. This sequence encodes CASSMRGTKPNTEAFF.

This clone was found once. The rearrangement uses TRBV5-1 and TRBJ2-1; D uncertain. The CDR3 loop spans 13 amino acids. V was trimmed by 4 bases and J by 5 bases, leaving 10 bases between them. Germline V CDR1 and CDR2: SGHRS, YFSETQ. CDR3 region: CASSPNYDNEQFF. The CDR3 DNA follows: TGCGCCAGCAGCCCGAACTACGACAATGAGCAGTTCTTC.

The rearrangement links TRBV9 to TRBJ1-2; 7 bases align to TRBD1. The germline CDR1 and CDR2 sequences are SGDLS and YYNGEE. The CDR3 extends over 13 amino acids. V shed 4 bases and J 4 bases; nucleotides not matched to a gene: 4. The CDR3 here is CASSLTGTYGYTF. CDR3 DNA: TGTGCCAGCAGCTTGACAGGGACCTATGGCTACACCTTC.

This clone was counted a single time. CDR3 sequence (DNA): TGTGCCAGCAGCGTGAGCAACACTGAAGCTTTCTTT. Translating it yields CASSVSNTEAFF. The rearrangement links TRBV9 to TRBJ1-1; D gene unclear. From germline, CDR1 is SGDLS and CDR2 YYNGEE. V lost 2 bases, J lost 2 bases, and 4 bases lay in between. There are 12 residues in the CDR3.

This chain joins TRBV6-1 and TRBJ1-6; TRBD1 matches at 7 bases. The junction had 3 bases not matched to a gene; V was cut back by 6 bases and J by 13 bases. CDR3 size: 11 residues. Germline V gene data show CDR1 as MNHNS and CDR2 as SASEGT. The DNA of the CDR3 is TGTGCCAGCAGCTGGGGACAGCCCCTCCACTTT. It is translated as CASSWGQPLHF.

J is TRBJ2-2 and V is TRBV6-6, with D tentatively TRBD1 (6 bases). V lost 5 bases and J 5 bases, leaving 9 bases between the germline ends. Germline CDR1 MNHNY, CDR2 SVGAGI (reference sequence). This CDR3 region has 13 residues. The CDR3: CASSQTGTGELFF. The CDR3 region has the DNA TGTGCCAGCAGTCAAACAGGGACCGGGGAGCTGTTTTTT.

The V and J genes are TRBV9 and TRBJ1-1, with D possibly TRBD1 on 5 matching bases. Germline lookup yields CDR1 SGDLS and CDR2 YYNGEE. The CDR3 spans 15 residues. V dropped 0 bases and J dropped 8 bases, with 17 bases sitting between them. CDR3 in amino acids: CASSVDPGQQPEAFF. DNA for the CDR3: TGTGCCAGCAGCGTAGACCCCGGACAACAGCCCGAAGCTTTCTTT.

This chain uses TRBV11-3 with TRBJ2-1; the match to TRBD2 covers 8 bases. The CDR3 has 13 amino acids. CDR1 SGHNT and CDR2 YENEEA come from the germline V gene. The ends lost 0 bases at V and 9 bases at J; junction bases unmatched: 1. The CDR3, as DNA: TGTGCCAGCAGCTTAGACGGGGGGGGTGAGCAGTTCTTC. As protein: CASSLDGGGEQFF.

The J gene is TRBJ2-1, the V gene TRBV27; 14 positions agree with TRBD2. The V and J ends lost 4 bases and 6 bases, in that order; junction bases with no gene match: 2. CDR1 and CDR2 from the germline V gene are MNHEY and SMNVEV (reference sequence). The CDR3 has 15 amino acids. The CDR3 region is CASSSGTSGSNEQFF. DNA of the CDR3: TGTGCCAGCAGTTCCGGGACTAGCGGGAGCAATGAGCAGTTCTTC.

As to this clone: The same CDR3 is also encoded by other DNA sequences in this sample. This CDR3 is CASSPTGNTEAFF. CDR3 nucleotides: TGTGCCAGCTCACCGACAGGAAACACTGAAGCTTTCTTT. The J gene is TRBJ1-1, the V gene TRBV18, with TRBD1 as a possible D gene (6 bases). Germline V lookup: CDR1 KGHSH, CDR2 LQKENI. This CDR3 is built from 13 residues. The V gene lost 3 bases and the J gene lost 2 bases, with 7 bases spanning the gap.